These 6 T cell receptor beta chains came from one sample sequenced in a study of blood T cell repertoires in COVID-19. Sequenced by immunoSEQ multiplex PCR; TCRdb stores in-frame clones only, minus some. The sample includes over 85,000 clones, around 88% of them seen just once. Source material: peripheral blood. All receptors come from a woman in her sixties or seventies with acute or convalescent COVID-19.

The V gene is TRBV20-1, the J gene TRBJ2-1, with a possible D match to TRBD1 (5 bases). Per the germline V gene, CDR1 is DFQATT and CDR2 is SNEGSKA (reference sequence). Trimming removed 7 bases at V and 15 bases at J, with 19 bases between. The CDR3 runs 11 residues. The CDR3, as DNA: TGCAGTGTAACATTCCAGGGTTTGGGGTTCTTC. It is translated as CSVTFQGLGFF.

This clone was seen just once. V usage is TRBV5-1 and J usage is TRBJ1-4; D ambiguous. This CDR3 has 13 amino acids. Germline V gene sequence: CDR1 SGHRS, CDR2 YFSETQ. V shed 0 bases and J shed 7 bases, with 7 bases lying between them. Written as DNA, the CDR3 is TGCGCCAGCAGCTTGGCCGAGGGTGAAAAACTGTTTTTT. Residues: CASSLAEGEKLFF.

V is TRBV4-1 and J is TRBJ1-1; 9 bases align to TRBD1. This CDR3 comprises 18 residues. V shed 0 bases and J 1 base; nucleotides not matched to a gene: 9. Germline V gene lookup returns CDR1 MGHRA and CDR2 YSYEKL. The CDR3 nucleotides are TGCGCCAGCAGCCAAGATGGAGACAGGGGGGTTAAGAACACTGAAGCTTTCTTT. Translating gives CASSQDGDRGVKNTEAFF.

The chain links TRBV5-1 to TRBJ2-3, with D perhaps TRBD2 (6 bases). Looked up from germline, CDR1 is SGHRS and CDR2 is YFSETQ. The CDR3 is 16 amino acids. V lost 4 bases and J 0 bases, leaving 15 bases between the germline ends. The CDR3 DNA reads as TGCGCCAGCAGCGCGGGGACGGACGGTAGCACAGATACGCAGTATTTT. It encodes CASSAGTDGSTDTQYF.

This clone was counted once. V gene TRBV10-2 combines with J gene TRBJ2-5, with D possibly TRBD2 on 6 matching bases. CDR3 length: 15 residues. Trimming left V 8 bases short and J 3 bases short, with 19 bases between. Germline V gene lookup returns CDR1 WSHSY and CDR2 SAAADI. The CDR3 here is CASGPLETSKETQYF. DNA for the CDR3: TGCGCCAGCGGACCGCTCGAGACTAGTAAAGAGACCCAGTACTTC.

CDR3 in DNA: TGTGCCAGCAGTTTGGGACAGCCTGACACTGAAGCTTTCTTT. This codes for CASSLGQPDTEAFF. This chain joins TRBV6-5 and TRBJ1-1, with 7 bases matching TRBD1. The CDR3 sequence is 14 residues long. Looked up from germline, CDR1 is MNHEY and CDR2 is SVGAGI. After removal of 4 bases from V and 3 bases from J, the junction contained 5 bases not matched to a gene.